The 32 T cell receptor beta chains below were found in one sample sequenced in a study of neurological immune-mediated disorders. MiXCR, applied by TCRdb to the 5' RACE reads, yields one record per CDR3 protein. The profile shows about 90,000 distinct CDR3 sequences, roughly an eighth of them singletons. The sample's time point: longitudinal time-point 2. The sequenced sample was PBMCs. Every receptor here comes from a female donor with HTLV-1-associated myelopathy (HAM/TSP).

Only a few counts were recorded for this clonotype. Just one base apart from a much larger clone, this may be a read error. V is TRBV28 and J is TRBJ2-5, with no clear D. CDR1 is MDHEN and CDR2 is SYDVKM in the germline V gene. There are 17 residues in the CDR3. The CDR3 DNA follows: TGTGCCAACAGTTTCCAGACTCCGCTTCGAGCACAAGAGACCCAGTACTTC. This encodes CANSFQTPLRAQETQYF.

At least ten counts were recorded for this clonotype. V and J are TRBV20-1 and TRBJ1-2; 7 nucleotides line up with TRBD1. The CDR3 loop spans 13 amino acids. In germline, CDR1 is DFQATT, CDR2 SNEGSKA (reference sequence). The junction had 5 bases not matched to a gene; V was cut back by 5 bases and J by 2 bases. CDR3 amino acids: CSAGSTGNYGYTF. Written as DNA, the CDR3 is TGCAGTGCTGGGTCGACAGGGAACTATGGCTACACCTTC.

This clonotype was seen at least ten times. This sequence joins TRBV5-1 and TRBJ2-1; 12 nucleotides line up with TRBD2. The ends lost 4 bases at V and 9 bases at J; junction bases unmatched: 8. Germline lookup yields CDR1 SGHRS and CDR2 YFSETQ. This CDR3 has 15 residues. The CDR3 reads CASSTELAGGSEQFF. CDR3 nucleotide sequence: TGCGCCAGCAGCACCGAACTAGCGGGGGGATCTGAGCAGTTCTTC.

This clonotype was detected ten times or more. The chain joins TRBV5-1 to TRBJ1-1, with D unclear. Germline values: CDR1 SGHRS, CDR2 YFSETQ. This CDR3 is 12 amino acids long. V lost 2 bases, J lost 2 bases, and 4 bases lay in between. The CDR3 here is CASSFSNTEAFF. In DNA form, the CDR3 reads TGCGCCAGCAGCTTTTCTAACACTGAAGCTTTCTTT.

This clonotype was picked up many times. The V and J genes are TRBV2 and TRBJ2-1, with 8 bases that match TRBD2. CDR1 SNHLY and CDR2 FYNNEI come from the germline V gene. V shed 2 bases, J shed 6 bases, and the junction held 6 bases outside the gene matches. CDR3 length equals 15 residues. For the CDR3, the DNA is TGTGCCAGCAGTGAAATCTCGGGGGGGGGCAATGAGCAGTTCTTC. Amino acids: CASSEISGGGNEQFF.

This clonotype was detected many times. V gene TRBV28 combines with J gene TRBJ2-3; weak D call: TRBD1 (6 bases). CDR3 length: 16 amino acids. The ends were cut back, 4 bases at V and 0 bases at J, with 14 bases in the middle. Germline CDR1 reads MDHEN; CDR2 reads SYDVKM. As DNA, the CDR3 is TGTGCCAGCAGTTCCACAGGGTCCCCTAGCACAGATACGCAGTATTTT. It is translated as CASSSTGSPSTDTQYF.

This clonotype appeared many times. V gene TRBV5-1 combines with J gene TRBJ2-1; 7 bases are shared with TRBD2. The germline V gene has CDR1 SGHRS and CDR2 YFSETQ. Trimming removed 5 bases from V and 0 bases from J; junction bases left unmatched: 8. The CDR3 totals 16 residues. The CDR3: CASRRWGGSSYNEQFF. In DNA, the CDR3 is TGCGCCAGCAGAAGGTGGGGCGGGAGCTCCTACAATGAGCAGTTCTTC.

This clonotype was detected ten times or more. The chain carries TRBV5-8 and TRBJ1-1, with a weak D call TRBD1 (6 bases). The germline CDR1 and CDR2 sequences are SGHTS and YDEGEE. The CDR3 length is 15 residues. The V gene lost 4 bases and the J gene lost 1 base, with 14 bases spanning the gap. The CDR3 DNA reads TGTGCCAGCAGCCGCACCGGGACAAAGAACACTGAAGCTTTCTTT. Translating gives CASSRTGTKNTEAFF.

In this sample, this clonotype turned up many times. The chain combines TRBV28 with TRBJ1-2; no reliable D call. This CDR3 comprises 14 residues. Germline V gene lookup returns CDR1 MDHEN and CDR2 SYDVKM. Trimming shortened V by 3 bases and J by 9 bases, and 17 bases separated the two germline ends. The CDR3 here is CASSFNLGRRSYTF. Here the CDR3 DNA reads TGTGCCAGCAGTTTTAACCTCGGTAGGAGAAGCTACACCTTC.

This clonotype was recorded at least ten times. The chain combines TRBV4-1 with TRBJ2-7; 9 bases are shared with TRBD2. V was clipped by 0 bases and J by 4 bases; unmatched bases: 4. Per the germline V gene, CDR1 is MGHRA and CDR2 is YSYEKL. The CDR3 runs to 15 residues. The CDR3 loop is CASSQESSGAYEQYF. In DNA form, the CDR3 reads TGCGCCAGCAGCCAAGAATCTAGCGGGGCGTACGAGCAGTACTTC.

The table lists this clonotype with many counts. The chain recombines TRBV28 with TRBJ2-1; no reliable D call. Per the germline V gene, CDR1 is MDHEN and CDR2 is SYDVKM. The CDR3 has 19 amino acids. Trimming removed 6 bases from V and 4 bases from J, with 28 bases in between. CDR3 bases: TGTGCCAGCAGCTCCTCTATTTGGGTTAACGCACCTCGATACAATGAGCAGTTCTTC. Amino acids: CASSSSIWVNAPRYNEQFF.

This clonotype was seen at least ten times. The CDR3, as DNA: TGTGCCAGCAGACAATGGCAGGGCCCGTCCTACGAGCAGTACTTC. It codes for CASRQWQGPSYEQYF. The chain uses TRBV7-2 and TRBJ2-7; possibly TRBD1 for D (5 bases). CDR1 is SGHTA and CDR2 is FQGNSA in the germline V gene. CDR3 length: 15 residues. Trimming shortened V by 6 bases and J by 1 base, and 16 bases separated the two germline ends.

This clonotype was counted at least ten times. V gene TRBV12-3 or TRBV12-4 combines with J gene TRBJ2-6, with D perhaps given as TRBD1 or TRBD2 (5 bases each). This CDR3 is 15 amino acids long. V shed 3 bases and J shed 4 bases, with 10 bases lying between them. The DNA for the CDR3 is TGTGCCAGCAGTTTCCCGGGGCAAGGGGCCAACGTCCTGACTTTC. Its protein product is CASSFPGQGANVLTF.

This CDR3 reads CASRLVRHEQFF. The CDR3 nucleotides read TGTGCCAGCAGGTTAGTTCGGCATGAGCAGTTCTTC. The V and J genes are TRBV2 and TRBJ2-1; D unresolved. CDR3 size: 12 residues. CDR1 SNHLY and CDR2 FYNNEI come from the germline V gene. V was shortened by 6 bases and J by 8 bases, with 11 bases between the two germline ends. Supplemented by reference TRBV2 and TRBJ2-1, the full variable domain reads EPEVTQTPSHQVTQMGQEVILRCVPISNHLYFYWYRQILGQKVEFLVSFYNNEISEKSEIFDDQFSVERPDGSNFTLKIRSTKLEDSAMYFCASRLVRHEQFFGPGTRLTVL.

The V gene is TRBV20-1, the J gene TRBJ2-1; D is undetermined. This CDR3 has 15 amino acids. V lost 6 bases and J 2 bases, leaving 17 bases between the germline ends. Germline CDR1 DFQATT, CDR2 SNEGSKA (reference sequence). This chain's CDR3 is CSASSWAATYNEQFF. CDR3 DNA sequence: TGCAGTGCCAGCTCCTGGGCAGCCACCTACAATGAGCAGTTCTTC.

This clonotype has a count of ten or more. The rearrangement uses TRBV6-1 and TRBJ2-6, with D possibly being TRBD2 (6 bases). This CDR3 region has 15 residues. Looked up from germline, CDR1 is MNHNS and CDR2 is SASEGT. Trimming shortened V by 3 bases and J by 4 bases, and 10 bases separated the two germline ends. The CDR3 region is CASSEEGWGANVLTF. For the CDR3, the DNA is TGTGCCAGCAGTGAGGAGGGTTGGGGGGCCAACGTCCTGACTTTC.

This clonotype appeared many times. V is TRBV5-1 and J is TRBJ2-5; TRBD2 aligns across 9 bases. The CDR3 is 16 amino acids. From germline, CDR1 is SGHRS and CDR2 YFSETQ. The V gene end was trimmed by 2 bases and the J gene end by 5 bases; junction bases not matched to a gene: 10. In DNA, the CDR3 is TGCGCCAGCAGCTTCGCGGGGGGGGCGAGGGGCGAGACCCAGTACTTC. Translation: CASSFAGGARGETQYF.

Turning to this clonotype: This may be a read error, as it is one base from a much larger clone. The chain couples TRBV5-1 to TRBJ2-5, with D perhaps matching TRBD1 (6 bases). This CDR3 is built from 17 residues. Germline CDR1 reads SGHRS; CDR2 reads YFSETQ. Trimming took off 0 bases at V and 4 bases at J, with 19 bases between the two ends. The CDR3 loop reads CASSLDPGQWAGETQYF. The CDR3 DNA reads TGCGCCAGCAGCTTGGATCCAGGACAGTGGGCAGGAGAGACCCAGTACTTC.

Ten or more counts support this clonotype. J is TRBJ2-1 and V is TRBV29-1; 13 positions match TRBD2. This CDR3 has 15 amino acids. Unmatched junction bases numbered 2, after V lost 6 bases and J lost 0 bases. Germline CDR1 is SQVTM and CDR2 is ANQGSEA. The CDR3 DNA follows: TGCAGCGTACTAGCGGGGGGGTCCTCCTACAATGAGCAGTTCTTC. As protein: CSVLAGGSSYNEQFF.

This clonotype was counted only a few times. The chain carries TRBV5-1 and TRBJ2-3, with D possibly being TRBD2 (6 bases). Germline CDR1 reads SGHRS; CDR2 reads YFSETQ. V was trimmed by 2 bases and J by 2 bases, leaving 12 bases between them. The CDR3 has 15 amino acids. The CDR3 here is CASSFRDSLTDTQYF. CDR3 DNA sequence: TGCGCCAGCAGCTTCCGGGACTCCCTCACAGATACGCAGTATTTT.

This clonotype was seen many times. This chain connects TRBV10-3 to TRBJ2-1; 12 bases are shared with TRBD2. CDR1 and CDR2 (germline): ENHRY, SYGVKD. V shed 5 bases, J shed 2 bases, and the junction held 1 base outside the gene matches. The CDR3 consists of 15 residues. CDR3 region: CAISTSGGPYNEQFF. Here the CDR3 DNA reads TGTGCCATCAGTACTAGCGGGGGGCCCTACAATGAGCAGTTCTTC.

DNA of the CDR3: TGCAGTGTTAGCCCTCCGGTACAGGGTGGAGAAAAACTGTTTTTT. It codes for CSVSPPVQGGEKLFF. This chain links TRBV20-1 with TRBJ1-4, with D tentatively TRBD1 (6 bases). Germline loops: CDR1 DFQATT, CDR2 SNEGSKA (reference sequence). The CDR3 is made up of 15 amino acids. V was clipped by 7 bases and J by 8 bases, with 23 bases between them.

This clonotype has ten or more counts. The rearrangement uses TRBV2 and TRBJ2-1, with a possible D match to TRBD2 (6 bases). CDR1 and CDR2 (germline): SNHLY, FYNNEI. V lost 1 base and J lost 4, with 14 bases in between. CDR3 size: 16 residues. The CDR3, as DNA: TGTGCCAGCAGTGAAGGTGGCGGGACCTTGTACAATGAGCAGTTCTTC. Protein product: CASSEGGGTLYNEQFF. The full variable domain, in which reference TRBV2 and TRBJ2-1 provide the parts outside the CDR3, is EPEVTQTPSHQVTQMGQEVILRCVPISNHLYFYWYRQILGQKVEFLVSFYNNEISEKSEIFDDQFSVERPDGSNFTLKIRSTKLEDSAMYFCASSEGGGTLYNEQFFGPGTRLTVL.

This clonotype was counted at least ten times. CDR3: CASSSGTATEAFF. The CDR3 coding sequence is TGTGCCAGCAGTAGCGGGACAGCCACTGAAGCTTTCTTT. This chain joins TRBV5-6 and TRBJ1-1; 7 bases align to TRBD1. V was pared by 5 bases and J by 4 bases, with 5 bases of the junction left unmatched. The CDR3 contains 13 residues. Germline V lookup: CDR1 SGHDT, CDR2 YYEEEE.

The table lists this clonotype with many counts. The V gene is TRBV6-1, the J gene TRBJ1-5; D is perhaps TRBD1 (6 bases). This CDR3 spans 17 amino acids. V was clipped by 4 bases and J by 0 bases, with 16 bases between them. Germline V CDR1 and CDR2: MNHNS, SASEGT. The CDR3 DNA reads TGTGCCAGCAGTGGGGTCCGGACAGATTATAGCAATCAGCCCCAGCATTTT. Translating it yields CASSGVRTDYSNQPQHF.

This clonotype has a count of ten or more. The chain couples TRBV7-2 to TRBJ1-6; weak D call: TRBD1 (5 bases). Germline V CDR1 and CDR2: SGHTA, FQGNSA. The V and J ends lost 3 bases and 10 bases respectively, with 19 bases between them. The CDR3 runs 16 residues. CDR3 loop: CASSLAGTKSNSPLHF. CDR3 in DNA: TGTGCCAGCAGCTTGGCCGGGACCAAAAGCAACTCACCCCTCCACTTT.

This clonotype was seen at least ten times. V usage is TRBV20-1 and J usage is TRBJ2-1; the match to TRBD1 covers 9 bases. Looked up from germline, CDR1 is DFQATT and CDR2 is SNEGSKA (reference sequence). The CDR3 sequence is 16 residues long. The J segment lost 8 bases and the V segment lost 2 bases, leaving 13 bases of the junction unmatched. The CDR3 region is CSARTFGQGKWYEQFF. DNA for the CDR3: TGCAGTGCTAGAACTTTTGGACAGGGGAAGTGGTATGAGCAGTTCTTC.

By share, this clonotype ranks as medium-sized. The V gene is TRBV5-1, the J gene TRBJ2-5; 7 positions match TRBD1. Per the germline V gene, CDR1 is SGHRS and CDR2 is YFSETQ. CDR3 length: 14 amino acids. The J segment lost 0 bases and the V segment lost 5 bases, leaving 4 bases of the junction unmatched. CDR3 in amino acids: CASRGGPNQETQYF. The CDR3 region has the DNA TGCGCCAGCAGAGGGGGCCCAAACCAAGAGACCCAGTACTTC.

This clonotype showed up many times. The chain joins TRBV28 to TRBJ2-6; no firm D call. Germline V CDR1 and CDR2: MDHEN, SYDVKM. V was trimmed by 4 bases and J by 0 bases, leaving 7 bases between them. The CDR3 is made up of 15 amino acids. The DNA for the CDR3 is TGTGCCAGCAGTTATATGCTCTCTGGGGCCAACGTCCTGACTTTC. Translated, it gives CASSYMLSGANVLTF.

The CDR3 sequence is CASSLEGRGNEQFF. In DNA form, the CDR3 reads TGCGCCAGCAGCTTGGAGGGCAGGGGCAATGAGCAGTTCTTC. The J gene is TRBJ2-1, the V gene TRBV5-1, with D possibly TRBD1 on 6 matching bases. The germline V gene encodes CDR1 SGHRS and CDR2 YFSETQ. The CDR3 runs 14 residues. Trimming pared 0 bases from V and 6 bases from J, leaving 10 bases between.

Comment on this clonotype: A much more abundant neighbour one base away suggests this may be a read error. The chain joins TRBV7-9 to TRBJ1-6; D might be TRBD1 (6 bases). The germline CDR1 and CDR2 sequences are SEHNR and FQNEAQ (reference sequence). The length of the CDR3 is 13 residues. DNA of the CDR3: TGTGTCAGCAGTTCCACAGGGTCTTCACCCCTCCACTTT. Amino acid sequence: CVSSSTGSSPLHF.

This clonotype appeared many times. The chain carries TRBV18 and TRBJ2-7, with no clear D. Deletions cut 3 bases from V and 0 bases from J, with 12 bases between. Germline V gene data show CDR1 as KGHSH and CDR2 as LQKENI. CDR3 length equals 15 residues. The chain's CDR3 is CASSPLGLGSYEQYF. The CDR3 nucleotides read TGTGCCAGCTCACCTCTCGGTTTAGGCTCCTACGAGCAGTACTTC.